A single sample is the source of the 10 T cell receptor beta chains below, sequenced in a study of a mutant IDH1 vaccine in newly diagnosed glioma. The data were produced by immunoSEQ multiplex PCR, yet TCRdb's version contains in-frame clones alone and is incomplete. The sample records approximately 70,000 clones, more than 65% being singletons. The time point denotes: baseline, week 1 (first vaccination visit). The treatment is: pre-vaccination baseline after standard-of-care therapy. This specimen was PBMCs, taken from a glioma patient treated with radiotherapy, temozolomide or both. The receptor source for this set is a man aged 50-59 years with glioma.

The chain joins TRBV10-1 to TRBJ2-3; D may be TRBD2 (6 bases). V was cut by 6 bases and J by 2 bases, with 9 bases left in between. CDR1 and CDR2 from the germline V gene are WNHNN and SYGVQD (reference sequence). CDR3 length equals 13 residues. CDR3 sequence: CASSRESTDTQYF. The CDR3 DNA follows: TGCGCCAGCAGCCGGGAGTCCACAGATACGCAGTATTTT.

V usage is TRBV28 and J usage is TRBJ1-2; 7 nucleotides align to TRBD1. CDR1 and CDR2 from the germline V gene are MDHEN and SYDVKM. This CDR3 comprises 13 residues. V trimming: 8 bases; J trimming: 2 bases; junction bases outside the gene matches: 5. The CDR3 sequence: CASQSRGNYGYTF. For the CDR3, the DNA is TGTGCCAGCCAGTCCAGGGGGAACTATGGCTACACCTTC.

This clone was detected only once. The chain recombines TRBV7-9 with TRBJ1-4; TRBD1 matches 8 bases. V gave up 5 bases and J gave up 7 bases; unmatched junction bases: 6. The CDR3 is 14 amino acids. Germline CDR1 reads SEHNR; CDR2 reads FQNEAQ (reference sequence). For the CDR3, the DNA is TGTGCCAGCAGCCTCGGACAGGGAACTGAAAAACTGTTTTTT. It encodes CASSLGQGTEKLFF. The full variable domain, its missing parts supplied by reference TRBV7-9 and TRBJ1-4, is DTGVSQNPRHKITKRGQNVTFRCDPISEHNRLYWYRQTLGQGPEFLTYFQNEAQLEKSRLLSDRFSAERPKGSFSTLEIQRTEQGDSAMYLCASSLGQGTEKLFFGSGTQLSVL.

The chain combines TRBV10-3 with TRBJ1-3, with 8 bases matching TRBD1. V lost 10 bases to trimming and J lost 0 bases; unmatched junction nucleotides: 20. Looked up from germline, CDR1 is ENHRY and CDR2 is SYGVKD. This CDR3 spans 19 amino acids. The CDR3 protein is CATFDRTGLEGNSGNTIYF. Written as DNA, the CDR3 is TGTGCCACCTTCGACCGGACAGGGTTGGAGGGGAACTCTGGAAACACCATATATTTT.

The genes are TRBV10-2 and TRBJ2-2; tentatively, D is TRBD2 (6 bases). Per germline, CDR1 WSHSY and CDR2 SAAADI. This CDR3 is built from 14 residues. V was pared by 7 bases and J by 3 bases, with 12 bases between. The DNA of the CDR3 is TGCGCCAGCACTATGGGACTTCACACCGGGGAGCTGTTTTTT. This gives the protein CASTMGLHTGELFF.

The chain combines TRBV5-1 with TRBJ1-2; TRBD1 might be the D (6 bases). Between the trimmed V and J ends, which lost 4 bases and 4 bases, there was a span of 14 bases. CDR1 is SGHRS, CDR2 YFSETQ, per germline. This CDR3 contains 14 residues. CDR3 sequence (DNA): TGCGCCAGCAGCATCAGGACAGATGGCTATGGCTACACCTTC. Translating it yields CASSIRTDGYGYTF.

This clone has only one observation. This chain uses TRBV4-3 with TRBJ1-1, with TRBD1 matching over 10 bases. Germline V gene lookup returns CDR1 LGHNA and CDR2 YSLEER. Trimming at V came to 3 bases and at J to 5 bases, leaving 9 bases not matched to a gene. The CDR3 totals 16 residues. CDR3 sequence (DNA): TGCGCCAGCAGCCAGGGTCCGGGACAGGGGTGGACTGAAGCTTTCTTT. It translates to CASSQGPGQGWTEAFF.

The rearrangement uses TRBV19 and TRBJ1-2; perhaps TRBD1 as D (5 bases). CDR1 and CDR2 (germline): LNHDA, SQIVND (reference sequence). Trimming removed 3 bases from V and 6 bases from J, with 8 bases in between. The CDR3 spans 12 residues. The CDR3 protein is CASSIGGNGYTF. CDR3 in DNA: TGTGCCAGTAGTATCGGGGGGAATGGCTACACCTTC.

V and J are TRBV7-3 and TRBJ2-1, with TRBD2 identical over 10 bases. J gave up 0 bases and V 1 base, and 6 bases lay outside the gene matches. CDR3 size: 18 residues. Germline V gives CDR1 SGHTA, CDR2 FQGTGA. As DNA, the CDR3 is TGTGCCAGCAGCTTAATGGCTAGCGGGGGAATCTCCTACAATGAGCAGTTCTTC. Translation gives CASSLMASGGISYNEQFF.

The rearrangement links TRBV9 to TRBJ2-3; the D gene is possibly TRBD1 (5 bases). The CDR3 spans 14 residues. Trimming removed 3 bases at V and 4 bases at J, with 12 bases between. Per germline, CDR1 SGDLS and CDR2 YYNGEE. The chain's CDR3 is CASSAVQGSDTQYF. As DNA, the CDR3 is TGTGCCAGCAGCGCCGTTCAGGGCTCAGATACGCAGTATTTT. Complete variable domain (other parts from reference TRBV9 and TRBJ2-3): DSGVTQTPKHLITATGQRVTLRCSPRSGDLSVYWYQQSLDQGLQFLIQYYNGEERAKGNILERFSAQQFPDLHSELNLSSLELGDSALYFCASSAVQGSDTQYFGPGTRLTVL.